These T cell receptor beta chains were read from a single sample in a study of blood T cell repertoires in COVID-19. TCRdb's table, derived via immunoSEQ multiplex PCR, lists solely in-frame clones and lacks some. The sample yields 100,000 to 150,000 clones, 86% seen once. The sample taken for sequencing was PBMCs or T cells enriched from blood (not recorded which). The origin of the receptors is a woman in her forties or fifties who had recovered from COVID-19. The CDR3 runs from the conserved cysteine through the conserved F or W. A D gene is named only where the DNA matches it firmly.

d_gene: .
v_gene: TRBV5-4
j_gene: TRBJ2-1
CDR3nt: TGTGCCAGCAGCCTCTTCCTAGCGAGCTCCTACAATGAGCAGTTCTTC
CDR3aa: CASSLFLASSYNEQFF

d_gene: TRBD1
v_gene: TRBV29-1
j_gene: TRBJ1-5
CDR3nt: TGCAGCGTCCGGACAGGGGAGGGTCAGCCCCAGCATTTT
CDR3aa: CSVRTGEGQPQHF

d_gene: .
v_gene: TRBV2
j_gene: TRBJ2-6
CDR3nt: TGTGCCAGCACGGACACCTCTGGGGCCAACGTCCTGACTTTC
CDR3aa: CASTDTSGANVLTF

d_gene: TRBD1
v_gene: TRBV4-1
j_gene: TRBJ2-7
CDR3nt: TGCGCCAGCAGCCAAGATGAACAGGGGGTCTACGAGCAGTACTTC
CDR3aa: CASSQDEQGVYEQYF

d_gene: TRBD2
v_gene: TRBV7-3
j_gene: TRBJ2-6
CDR3nt: TGTGCCAGCAGCCCGTCCCTAGCGGGGGCCTTCGGGGCCAACGTCCTGACTTTC
CDR3aa: CASSPSLAGAFGANVLTF

d_gene: TRBD1
v_gene: TRBV11-2
j_gene: TRBJ1-2
CDR3nt: TGTGCCAGCAGCCCGGGACAGAATCTGGGCTACACCTTC
CDR3aa: CASSPGQNLGYTF

d_gene: TRBD1
v_gene: TRBV6-5
j_gene: TRBJ2-2
CDR3nt: TGTGCCAGCAGTTATGATCGGACAGGGTTGACCGGGGAGCTGTTTTTT
CDR3aa: CASSYDRTGLTGELFF

d_gene: .
v_gene: TRBV4-2
j_gene: TRBJ1-5
CDR3nt: TGTGCCAGCAGCCAAGATGCGGGGCAGGGTGGGCAGCCCCAGCATTTT
CDR3aa: CASSQDAGQGGQPQHF

d_gene: .
v_gene: TRBV11-3
j_gene: TRBJ2-7
CDR3nt: TGTGCCAGCAGCTCGACCGGGACAATTTACTCCGACGAGCAGTACTTC
CDR3aa: CASSSTGTIYSDEQYF

d_gene: .
v_gene: TRBV29-1
j_gene: TRBJ2-7
CDR3nt: TGCAGCGCGTACAGGGATTCTTACGAGCAGTACTTC
CDR3aa: CSAYRDSYEQYF

d_gene: TRBD1
v_gene: TRBV15
j_gene: TRBJ2-7
CDR3nt: TGTGCCACCAGCAGAGATCTAGGGGGCGAAGACGAGCAGTACTTC
CDR3aa: CATSRDLGGEDEQYF

d_gene: TRBD1
v_gene: TRBV10-3
j_gene: TRBJ1-2
CDR3nt: TGTGCCATCAGTGAGCCGGCAGGGGGCTACTATGGCTACACCTTC
CDR3aa: CAISEPAGGYYGYTF

d_gene: TRBD1
v_gene: TRBV11-3
j_gene: TRBJ2-5
CDR3nt: TGTGCCAGCGGCCCGCTGGACAGGCCTGAGGCCCAGTACTTC
CDR3aa: CASGPLDRPEAQYF

d_gene: .
v_gene: TRBV5-1
j_gene: TRBJ1-1
CDR3nt: TGCGCCAGCAGCTGGGGTAGGGGTGACACTGAAGCTTTCTTT
CDR3aa: CASSWGRGDTEAFF

d_gene: TRBD1
v_gene: TRBV6-1
j_gene: TRBJ1-6
CDR3nt: TGTGCCAGCAGTGAAATAGGACAGGGGAATTCACCCCTCCACTTT
CDR3aa: CASSEIGQGNSPLHF